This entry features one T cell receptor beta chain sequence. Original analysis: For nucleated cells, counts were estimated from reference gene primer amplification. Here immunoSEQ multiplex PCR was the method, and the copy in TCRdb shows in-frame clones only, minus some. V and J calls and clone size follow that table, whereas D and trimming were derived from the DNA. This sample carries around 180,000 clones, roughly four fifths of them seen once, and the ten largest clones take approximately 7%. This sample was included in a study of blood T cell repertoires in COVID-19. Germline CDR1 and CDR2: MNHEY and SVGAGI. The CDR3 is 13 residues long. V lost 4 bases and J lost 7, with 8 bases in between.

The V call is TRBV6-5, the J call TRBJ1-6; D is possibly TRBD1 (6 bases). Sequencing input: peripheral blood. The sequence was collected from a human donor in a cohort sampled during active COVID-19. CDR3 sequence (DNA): TGTGCCAGCAGTTCACAGGGCAATTCACCCCTCCACTTT. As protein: CASSSQGNSPLHF.